A selection of T cell receptor beta chains follows, all from one sample in a study of OX40 agonist ivuxolimab in advanced cancers. Generated by immunoSEQ multiplex PCR, the TCRdb table keeps only in-frame clones and is missing some. The sample lists tens of thousands of clones, more than 85% occurring once. The sequencing used CD4+ or CD8+ T cells sorted from blood, collected in a trial of the OX40 agonist ivuxolimab. The receptors stem from an adult with an advanced solid tumor such as melanoma, head and neck, liver or kidney cancer. CDR3s include the opening cysteine and the closing phenylalanine or tryptophan. A D gene is named only where the DNA matches it firmly. Clone size, where shown, is once, few, many, or a class for clones that have expanded.

>TRBJ2-7|-|TRBV7-8|16|-
TGTGCCAGCAGCTCGTGGAACCAGGGGTCCGGCTACGAGCAGTACTTC
CASSSWNQGSGYEQYF
>TRBJ1-6|medium-sized|TRBV27|18|-
TGTGCCAGCAGCCTAAGGACATCATGGGCTATATATAATTCACCCCTCCACTTT
CASSLRTSWAIYNSPLHF
>TRBJ2-7|-|TRBV11-2|15|-
TGTGCCAGCAGCTTAGTCGGCCCCGGGGCGGTCGAGCAGTACTTC
CASSLVGPGAVEQYF
>TRBJ1-4|-|TRBV7-2|14|-
TGTGCCAGCAGTTCCGAGACGGGCGCCGAAAAACTGTTTTTT
CASSSETGAEKLFF
>TRBJ2-3|-|TRBV7-9|15|TRBD2
TGTGCCAGCAGCCGTCTAGCGGACTACACAGATACGCAGTATTTT
CASSRLADYTDTQYF
>TRBJ1-5|-|TRBV19|13|-
TGTGCCAGTAGTATAGCCAGGGACCAGCCCCAGCATTTT
CASSIARDQPQHF
>TRBJ2-5|-|TRBV27|15|TRBD2
TGTGCCAGCAGTTCTTTAGCGGGGGGCTCAGAGACCCAGTACTTC
CASSSLAGGSETQYF
>TRBJ2-7|-|TRBV27|14|TRBD1
TGTGCCAGCAGTTTCACAGGGGGGTCCTACGAGCAGTACTTC
CASSFTGGSYEQYF
>TRBJ1-1|-|TRBV9|17|-
TGTGCCAGCAGCGTATTTAATGGGGACGCTCTGAACACTGAAGCTTTCTTT
CASSVFNGDALNTEAFF
>TRBJ1-2|-|TRBV15|20|TRBD1
TGTGCCACCAGCGCCCGGGACAGGGAATGGTCAGAGGGAAACTACTATGGCTACACCTTC
CATSARDREWSEGNYYGYTF
>TRBJ1-5|-|TRBV5-1|16|-
TGCGCCAGCAGCCCAGACGGGGCCTTCCTCAATCAGCCCCAGCATTTT
CASSPDGAFLNQPQHF
>TRBJ1-2|-|TRBV10-1|14|TRBD1
TGCGCCAGCAGTCCCGGGACAGGGGGAGGCGGCTACACCTTC
CASSPGTGGGGYTF
>TRBJ2-7|-|TRBV7-3|13|-
TGTGCCAGCAGCTTAGGGCCCTCCTACGAGCAGTACTTC
CASSLGPSYEQYF
>TRBJ2-2|once|TRBV6-5|13|-
TGTGCCAGCAGTTTAACCCTAGACGGGGAGCTGTTTTTT
CASSLTLDGELFF
>TRBJ2-3|-|TRBV9|14|TRBD2
TGTGCCAGCAGCTTGGCGGGGGGCACAGATACGCAGTATTTT
CASSLAGGTDTQYF
>TRBJ1-5|-|TRBV9|14|-
TGTGCCAGCAGCGTAGGGGATAGCAATCAGCCCCAGCATTTT
CASSVGDSNQPQHF
>TRBJ1-1|once|TRBV6-4|15|TRBD1
TGTGCCAGCAGGGTTAGGGGACAGCTTGCCACTGAAGCTTTCTTT
CASRVRGQLATEAFF
>TRBJ2-3|-|TRBV5-4|14|-
TGTGCCAGCAGCTTACGGTCCGACACAGATACGCAGTATTTT
CASSLRSDTDTQYF
>TRBJ2-1|-|TRBV28|16|TRBD2
TGTGCCAGCAGTCCCCTTAGCGGGGGGGCTTACAATGAGCAGTTCTTC
CASSPLSGGAYNEQFF
>TRBJ1-6|once|TRBV6-1|15|TRBD1
TGTGCCAGCAGTGAAGGGACAGGGGATAATTCACCCCTCCACTTT
CASSEGTGDNSPLHF
>TRBJ2-1|-|TRBV2|12|-
TGTGCCAGCAGTCCAGCCTACAATGAGCAGTTCTTC
CASSPAYNEQFF
>TRBJ2-1|once|TRBV19|16|TRBD2
TGTGCCAGTAGTCCCCGACGGACTAGCATTGACAATGAGCAGTTCTTC
CASSPRRTSIDNEQFF
>TRBJ2-7|once|TRBV11-2|12|-
TGTGCCAGCCGACATGGGTTTTACGAGCAGTACTTC
CASRHGFYEQYF
>TRBJ2-1|-|TRBV6-1|16|TRBD2
TGTGCCAGCAGTGAGCTAGCGGGGGGCCTAGGAAATGAGCAGTTCTTC
CASSELAGGLGNEQFF
>TRBJ1-1|-|TRBV4-1|15|-
TGCGCCAGCAGCCAGGCCTCCGGGGGGCTCACTGAAGCTTTCTTT
CASSQASGGLTEAFF
>TRBJ2-1|-|TRBV7-3|15|-
TGTGCCAGCAGCTTAACCGAGGGGCCGTACAATGAGCAGTTCTTC
CASSLTEGPYNEQFF
>TRBJ2-5|-|TRBV4-1|15|-
TGCGCCAGCAGCCAGGAAAGACAGGCCCAAGAGACCCAGTACTTC
CASSQERQAQETQYF
>TRBJ2-7|-|TRBV19|14|-
TGTGCCAGTAGTTCGTCCGCCCGCACCTACGAGCAGTACTTC
CASSSSARTYEQYF
>TRBJ1-2|-|TRBV13|14|TRBD1
TGTGCCAGCAGCTCCGGACAGGCCGGCTATGGCTACACCTTC
CASSSGQAGYGYTF
>TRBJ1-2|-|TRBV7-9|13|TRBD1
TGTGCCAGCAGCTTAGGGGACAGGGTTGGCTACACCTTC
CASSLGDRVGYTF
>TRBJ2-7|-|TRBV10-3|14|-
TGTGCCATCAAGGAGGGGGTGAGCTCCTACGAGCAGTACTTC
CAIKEGVSSYEQYF
>TRBJ2-1|-|TRBV10-3|17|-
TGTGCCATCAGTGGCCTTTTCGAGGGGGGGCGCTACAATGAGCAGTTCTTC
CAISGLFEGGRYNEQFF
>TRBJ2-2|-|TRBV5-4|17|TRBD2
TGTGCCAGCAGCTTCCGGGGGGGCCGACTGAACACCGGGGAGCTGTTTTTT
CASSFRGGRLNTGELFF
>TRBJ2-7|-|TRBV6-6|14|-
TGTGCCAGCAGTTACTCGTCCCCGAACTACGAGCAGTACTTC
CASSYSSPNYEQYF
>TRBJ2-3|-|TRBV6-4|19|TRBD2
TGTGCCAGCAGTGACTCGAACCTCCGTGGCGGGGGGCAGATAGATACGCAGTATTTT
CASSDSNLRGGGQIDTQYF
>TRBJ1-4|-|TRBV4-1|15|-
TGCGCCAGCAGCCCCACAGATGCAACTAATGAAAAACTGTTTTTT
CASSPTDATNEKLFF
>TRBJ2-7|-|TRBV5-8|18|TRBD2
TGTGCCAGCAGCGATAATCCCGGGGAGGGACCCTCCTTCTACGAGCAGTACTTC
CASSDNPGEGPSFYEQYF
>TRBJ1-2|-|TRBV7-9|14|TRBD1
TGTGCCAGCAGCTTAGGGACAGGGGGCAATGGCTACACCTTC
CASSLGTGGNGYTF
>TRBJ2-3|-|TRBV7-2|18|-
TGTGCCAGCAGCTATTGGCTAGGCACAACATCTAGCACAGATACGCAGTATTTT
CASSYWLGTTSSTDTQYF
>TRBJ2-5|-|TRBV7-9|15|TRBD2
TGTGCCAGCAGCCCCGGACTAGCGGGGTTGGAGACCCAGTACTTC
CASSPGLAGLETQYF
>TRBJ1-1|-|TRBV7-8|11|-
TGTGCCAGCAGCTATGAAGGTGAAGCTTTCTTT
CASSYEGEAFF
>TRBJ1-2|-|TRBV19|11|-
TGTGCCTCCGGGGTTTCCTATGGCTACACCTTC
CASGVSYGYTF
>TRBJ1-1|-|TRBV9|14|-
TGTGCCAGCAGCGTAGATCTAGGGGAAACTGAAGCTTTCTTT
CASSVDLGETEAFF
>TRBJ1-4|once|TRBV4-1|16|-
TGCGCCAGCAGCCAAGTTATGGGCGCAACTAATGAAAAACTGTTTTTT
CASSQVMGATNEKLFF
>TRBJ2-7|-|TRBV5-1|15|-
TGCGCCAGCAGCTTGGCCGATGGCAGCGTCTACGAGCAGTACTTC
CASSLADGSVYEQYF
>TRBJ1-5|-|TRBV5-1|14|TRBD1
TGCGCCAGCAGCTTGGTGACAGGGGTTCAGCCCCAGCATTTT
CASSLVTGVQPQHF
>TRBJ1-2|-|TRBV2|15|TRBD1
TGTGCCAGCAGTGAGGGGCAGGGGGCTCACTATGGCTACACCTTC
CASSEGQGAHYGYTF
>TRBJ2-5|-|TRBV6-5|16|-
TGTGCCAGCAGTTACTCGTTTAGGAGGGGGGAAGGGACCCAGTACTTC
CASSYSFRRGEGTQYF
>TRBJ1-1|-|TRBV9|14|TRBD1
TGTGCCAGCAGCGGCAGGGGGCTGAACACTGAAGCTTTCTTT
CASSGRGLNTEAFF
>TRBJ2-7|-|TRBV9|14|-
TGTGCCAGCAGCGTAGATCTGGTTCCCTACGAGCAGTACTTC
CASSVDLVPYEQYF